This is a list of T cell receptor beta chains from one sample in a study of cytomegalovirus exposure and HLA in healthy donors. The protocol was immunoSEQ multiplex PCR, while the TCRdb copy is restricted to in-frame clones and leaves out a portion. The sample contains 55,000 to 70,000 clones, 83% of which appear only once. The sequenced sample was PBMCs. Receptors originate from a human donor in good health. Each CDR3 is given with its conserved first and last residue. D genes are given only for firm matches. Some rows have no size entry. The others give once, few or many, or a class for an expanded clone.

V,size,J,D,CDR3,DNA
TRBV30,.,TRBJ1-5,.,CAWSVDNNQPQHF,TGTGCCTGGAGTGTAGACAACAATCAGCCCCAGCATTTT
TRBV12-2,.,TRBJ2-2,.,CASRLERESTGELFF,TGTGCAAGTCGCTTAGAGCGGGAGAGCACCGGGGAGCTGTTTTTT
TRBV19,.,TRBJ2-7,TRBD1,CASSPGQERAYEQYF,TGTGCCAGTAGTCCTGGACAGGAGAGAGCCTACGAGCAGTACTTC
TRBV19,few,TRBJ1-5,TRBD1,CASNQGGSSNQPQHF,TGTGCCAGTAACCAGGGGGGCTCTAGCAATCAGCCCCAGCATTTT
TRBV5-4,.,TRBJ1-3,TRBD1,CASSIGQGEGNTIYF,TGTGCCAGCAGCATCGGACAGGGTGAAGGAAACACCATATATTTT
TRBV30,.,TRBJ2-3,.,CAWTTGARVFVTDTQYF,TGTGCCTGGACCACAGGTGCCCGTGTGTTTGTCACAGATACGCAGTATTTT
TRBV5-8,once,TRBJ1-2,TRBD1,CATRQGANYGYTF,TGTGCCACAAGACAGGGGGCGAACTATGGCTACACCTTC
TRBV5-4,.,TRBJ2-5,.,CASSRDLQETQYF,TGTGCCAGCAGCCGGGACTTACAAGAGACCCAGTACTTC
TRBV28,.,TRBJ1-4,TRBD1,CASRGRDRGRDRWEKLFF,TGTGCCAGCAGGGGAAGGGACAGGGGGCGCGATCGATGGGAAAAACTGTTTTTT
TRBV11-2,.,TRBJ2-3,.,CASSLLGQSTDTQYF,TGTGCCAGCAGCTTACTCGGACAGAGCACAGATACGCAGTATTTT
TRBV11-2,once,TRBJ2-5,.,CASSHGQQETQYF,TGTGCCAGCAGCCACGGACAGCAAGAGACCCAGTACTTC
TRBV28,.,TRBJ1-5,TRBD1,CASSLTGGYQPQHF,TGTGCCAGCAGTTTAACAGGGGGATATCAGCCCCAGCATTTT
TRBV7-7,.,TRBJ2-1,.,CASSLRLHNEQFF,TGTGCTAGCAGCTTACGACTCCACAATGAGCAGTTCTTC
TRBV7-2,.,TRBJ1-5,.,CASSLASRGPQHF,TGTGCCAGCAGCTTAGCATCCAGGGGGCCCCAGCATTTT
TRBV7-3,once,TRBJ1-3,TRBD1,CASSSGQVLAGNTIYF,TGTGCCAGCAGTTCCGGACAGGTTTTGGCTGGAAACACCATATATTTT
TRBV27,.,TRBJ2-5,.,CASSPRLIREETQYF,TGTGCCAGCAGTCCGCGCCTCATACGGGAAGAGACCCAGTACTTC
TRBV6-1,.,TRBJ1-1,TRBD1,CASSDERSGGWMNTEAFF,TGTGCCAGCAGTGACGAAAGGTCAGGGGGGTGGATGAACACTGAAGCTTTCTTT
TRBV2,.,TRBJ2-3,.,CASSPSSTSTDTQYF,TGTGCCAGCAGTCCATCCTCAACTAGCACAGATACGCAGTATTTT
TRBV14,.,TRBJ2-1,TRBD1,CASSQDYRDRYNEQFF,TGTGCCAGCAGCCAAGATTATCGGGACAGATACAATGAGCAGTTCTTC
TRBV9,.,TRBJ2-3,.,CASSVERADTQYF,TGTGCCAGCAGCGTAGAGCGGGCAGATACGCAGTATTTT
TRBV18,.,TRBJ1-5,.,CASSPPGGGGNQPQHF,TGTGCCAGCTCACCGCCTGGGGGGGGCGGCAATCAGCCCCAGCATTTT
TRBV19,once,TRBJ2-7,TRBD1,CASSPGTGGREQYF,TGTGCCAGTAGTCCCGGGACAGGGGGTCGCGAGCAGTACTTC
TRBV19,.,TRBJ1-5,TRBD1,CASCPQQGNQPQHF,TGTGCCAGTTGTCCCCAACAGGGGAATCAGCCCCAGCATTTT
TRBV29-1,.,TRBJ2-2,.,CSAGRDSTGELFF,TGCAGCGCGGGGCGGGACTCCACCGGGGAGCTGTTTTTT
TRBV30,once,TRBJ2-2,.,CAWSVGSGAGELFF,TGTGCCTGGAGTGTAGGGTCCGGGGCCGGGGAGCTGTTTTTT
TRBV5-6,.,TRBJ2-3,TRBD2,CASNIGTRADTQYF,TGTGCCAGCAACATCGGGACTAGAGCAGATACGCAGTATTTT
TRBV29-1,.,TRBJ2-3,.,CSVGGARSTDTQYF,TGCAGCGTTGGCGGGGCAAGAAGCACAGATACGCAGTATTTT
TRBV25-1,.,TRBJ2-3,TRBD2,CASTPGGSTDTQYF,TGTGCCAGCACCCCGGGGGGGTCAACAGATACGCAGTATTTT
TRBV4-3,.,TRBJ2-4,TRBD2,CASSSPGLAGKNIQYF,TGCGCCAGCAGCTCTCCGGGACTAGCGGGAAAAAACATTCAGTACTTC
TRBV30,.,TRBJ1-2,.,CAWSSLRQANYGYTF,TGTGCCTGGAGTTCCCTTAGACAGGCTAACTATGGCTACACCTTC
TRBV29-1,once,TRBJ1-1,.,CSALTGFGTEAFF,TGCAGCGCCCTAACAGGGTTTGGAACTGAAGCTTTCTTT
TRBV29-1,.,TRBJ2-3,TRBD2,CSVEAVRGGASDTQYF,TGCAGCGTTGAAGCCGTCCGCGGGGGGGCATCAGATACGCAGTATTTT
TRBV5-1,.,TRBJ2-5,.,CASSLESREETQYF,TGCGCCAGCAGCTTGGAATCCAGGGAAGAGACCCAGTACTTC
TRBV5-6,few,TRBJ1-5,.,CASSSVNQPQHF,TGTGCCAGCAGCTCAGTCAATCAGCCCCAGCATTTT
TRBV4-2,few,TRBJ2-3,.,CASSQESEGVGTDTQYF,TGTGCCAGCAGCCAAGAGTCAGAGGGAGTGGGCACAGATACGCAGTATTTT
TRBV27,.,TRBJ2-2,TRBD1,CASSFKGAYTGELFF,TGTGCCAGCAGTTTCAAGGGGGCCTACACCGGGGAGCTGTTTTTT
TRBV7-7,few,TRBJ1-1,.,CAPAGGKNTEAFF,TGTGCTCCCGCGGGGGGAAAGAACACTGAAGCTTTCTTT
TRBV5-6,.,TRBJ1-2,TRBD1,CASSLVDRGYGYTF,TGTGCCAGCAGCTTGGTTGACAGGGGCTATGGCTACACCTTC
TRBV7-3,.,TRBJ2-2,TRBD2,CASSLIGGGNTGELFF,TGTGCCAGCAGCTTAATTGGGGGGGGGAACACCGGGGAGCTGTTTTTT
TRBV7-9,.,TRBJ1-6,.,CASSLRETQNSPLHF,TGTGCCAGCAGCTTAAGGGAGACACAGAATTCACCCCTCCACTTT
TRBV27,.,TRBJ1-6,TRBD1,CASSFRHRGSRSPLHF,TGTGCCAGCAGTTTTCGCCACAGGGGAAGTAGATCACCCCTCCACTTT
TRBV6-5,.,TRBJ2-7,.,CASSYSPQTSYEQYF,TGTGCCAGCAGTTACTCGCCACAGACCTCCTACGAGCAGTACTTC
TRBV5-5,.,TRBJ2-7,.,CASSYGSGTYEQYF,TGTGCCAGCAGCTACGGGAGTGGGACTTACGAGCAGTACTTC
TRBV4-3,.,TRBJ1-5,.,CASSPLAGRNNQPQHF,TGCGCCAGCAGCCCGTTGGCAGGGCGGAACAATCAGCCCCAGCATTTT
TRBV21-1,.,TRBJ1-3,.,CASSKGHFSGNTIYF,TGTGCCAGCAGCAAAGGACATTTCTCTGGAAACACCATATATTTT
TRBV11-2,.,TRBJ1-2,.,CASSLVPTDRAYGYTF,TGTGCCAGCAGCTTAGTTCCTACTGACAGAGCCTATGGCTACACCTTC
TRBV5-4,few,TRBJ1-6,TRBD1,CASSLRQGEGSPLHF,TGTGCCAGCAGCTTGAGACAGGGCGAAGGTTCACCCCTCCACTTT
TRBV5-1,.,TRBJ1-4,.,CASSLGTVNEKLFF,TGCGCCAGCAGCCTCGGGACTGTTAATGAAAAACTGTTTTTT
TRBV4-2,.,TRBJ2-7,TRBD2,CASSWTSGPYEQYF,TGTGCCAGCAGTTGGACTAGCGGCCCCTACGAGCAGTACTTC